The 9 T cell receptor beta chains below were found in one sample sequenced in a study of cytomegalovirus exposure and HLA in healthy donors. Use of 60 Vbeta and 13 Jbeta primers characterized the PCR. Generated by immunoSEQ multiplex PCR, the TCRdb table keeps only in-frame clones and is missing some. The sample has 140,000 or so clones, over 80% seen once. Sample: PBMCs. These receptors were collected from a female donor in good health and CMV-seronegative.

The table lists this clone with a count of one. The gene calls are TRBV28 and TRBJ2-7, with TRBD1 matching 7 bases. Germline V gives CDR1 MDHEN, CDR2 SYDVKM. The CDR3 loop spans 11 amino acids. V lost 9 bases to trimming and J lost 4 bases; unmatched junction nucleotides: 3. CDR3 nucleotides: TGTGCCAGTCACAGGGGTTACGAGCAGTACTTC. It codes for CASHRGYEQYF. The entire variable domain, with the rest obtained from reference TRBV28 and TRBJ2-7, is as follows: DVKVTQSSRYLVKRTGEKVFLECVQDMDHENMFWYRQDPGLGLRLIYFSYDVKMKEKGDIPEGYSVSREKKERFSLILESASTNQTSMYLCASHRGYEQYFGPGTRLTVT.

The chain links TRBV5-4 to TRBJ2-1; 11 bases align to TRBD2. The CDR3 has 15 residues. The V and J ends lost 4 bases and 6 bases, in that order; junction bases with no gene match: 6. Germline assignment: CDR1 SGHNT and CDR2 YYREEE (reference sequence). CDR3 protein: CASSLSGRASNEQFF. CDR3 DNA sequence: TGTGCCAGCAGCCTTAGCGGGAGGGCCTCCAATGAGCAGTTCTTC.

The chain employs TRBV28 and TRBJ2-3; TRBD1 might be the D (6 bases). CDR1 and CDR2 (germline): MDHEN, SYDVKM. CDR3 length equals 14 residues. V lost 3 bases to trimming and J lost 0 bases, with 7 bases between them. DNA of the CDR3: TGTGCCAGCAGTTTGACAGGTAGCACAGATACGCAGTATTTT. Encoded protein: CASSLTGSTDTQYF.

V gene TRBV27 combines with J gene TRBJ2-1; 8 nucleotides align to TRBD1. CDR3 size: 16 residues. The V gene's germline CDR1 is MNHEY and CDR2 SMNVEV (reference sequence). With V trimmed by 2 bases and J by 4 bases, 7 bases remained unmatched. The CDR3 is CASSLDRGKVYNEQFF. CDR3 coding DNA: TGTGCCAGCAGTTTAGACAGGGGTAAGGTGTACAATGAGCAGTTCTTC.

This clone occurred a few times. V and J are TRBV6-5 and TRBJ1-5; D remains ambiguous. The CDR3 spans 15 residues. The germline CDR1 and CDR2 sequences are MNHEY and SVGAGI. Trimming left V 5 bases short and J 4 bases short, with 15 bases between. The CDR3 loop reads CASSKTLNSNQPQHF. Written as DNA, the CDR3 is TGTGCCAGCAGTAAGACACTTAACTCTAATCAGCCCCAGCATTTT.

This clone was seen a handful of times. V usage is TRBV30 and J usage is TRBJ1-1; D remains ambiguous. The germline V gene encodes CDR1 GTSNPN and CDR2 SVGIG (reference sequence). This CDR3 is built from 14 residues. V dropped 3 bases and J dropped 4 bases, with 15 bases sitting between them. The DNA for the CDR3 is TGTGCCTGGAGCCTCTTTTCAGAGGGCACTGAAGCTTTCTTT. Its protein is CAWSLFSEGTEAFF. The variable domain in full, with the rest retrieved from reference TRBV30 and TRBJ1-1, is SQTIHQWPATLVQPVGSPLSLECTVEGTSNPNLYWYRQAAGRGLQLLFYSVGIGQISSEVPQNLSASRPQDRQFILSSKKLLLSDSGFYLCAWSLFSEGTEAFFGQGTRLTVV.

The chain links TRBV28 to TRBJ2-3; 9 nucleotides match TRBD2. Germline CDR1 MDHEN, CDR2 SYDVKM. V shed 6 bases, J shed 4 bases, and the junction held 5 bases outside the gene matches. There are 14 residues in the CDR3. The CDR3 DNA reads TGTGCCAGCAGGATAGCGGGAGCAGCAGATACGCAGTATTTT. Translation: CASRIAGAADTQYF.

Comment on this clone: One end of the junction does not line up with germline, which may come from a read error. This chain joins TRBV5-4 and TRBJ1-2; D is perhaps TRBD1 (6 bases). The length of the CDR3 is 15 residues. Germline-derived CDR1 and CDR2 are SGHNT and YYREEE (reference sequence). CDR3 region: CASILYREGLYGYTF. The CDR3 coding sequence is TGTGCCAGCATCTTGTACAGGGAGGGGCTCTATGGCTACACCTTC.

The J gene is TRBJ2-7, the V gene TRBV5-4; 10 bases match TRBD2. The J segment lost 5 bases and the V segment lost 2 bases, leaving 4 bases of the junction unmatched. The CDR3 runs to 14 residues. Germline V gene data show CDR1 as SGHNT and CDR2 as YYREEE (reference sequence). This chain's CDR3 is CASSFKREGHEQYF. As DNA, the CDR3 is TGTGCCAGCAGCTTCAAGCGGGAGGGACACGAGCAGTACTTC.